The following is a T cell receptor beta chain sequence with its context. The sample comes from a study of blood T cell repertoires in COVID-19. This table comes from immunoSEQ multiplex PCR, and its TCRdb copy is limited to in-frame clones, with some not included. Altogether approximately 280,000 clones are present, approximately 81% being singletons, with the ten largest covering 2% to 3%. Trimming shortened V by 0 bases and J by 2 bases, and 8 bases separated the two germline ends. The V gene's germline CDR1 is SGDLS and CDR2 YYNGEE. This CDR3 is built from 14 residues. Those enrolled, adults aged about 18 to 89 years, came from around 24 US areas. Participants were placed into cohorts based on the clinical history they reported. Cohort 3 donors counted as recovered after two negative PCRs, clearance, or resolved symptoms.

The V gene is TRBV9, the J gene TRBJ1-1; D call uncertain. The sequence was obtained from a woman in her fifties or sixties who had recovered from COVID-19. What was sequenced was PBMCs or T cells enriched from blood (not recorded which). The CDR3 spells CASSVDTRNTEAFF. The CDR3 bases are TGTGCCAGCAGCGTAGATACTAGAAACACTGAAGCTTTCTTT.